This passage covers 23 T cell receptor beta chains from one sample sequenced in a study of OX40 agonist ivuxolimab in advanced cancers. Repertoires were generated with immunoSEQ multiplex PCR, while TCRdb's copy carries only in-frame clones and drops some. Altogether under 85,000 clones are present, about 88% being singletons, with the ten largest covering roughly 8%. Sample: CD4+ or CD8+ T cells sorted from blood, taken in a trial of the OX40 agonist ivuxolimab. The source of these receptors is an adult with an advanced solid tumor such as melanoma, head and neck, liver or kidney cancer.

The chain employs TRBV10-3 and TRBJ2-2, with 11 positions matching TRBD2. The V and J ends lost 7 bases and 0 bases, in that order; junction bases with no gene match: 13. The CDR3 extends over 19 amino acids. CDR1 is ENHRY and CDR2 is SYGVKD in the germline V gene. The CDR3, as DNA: TGTGCCATCACCCCCAGGTTACTAGCGGGGGCCGCGAACACCGGGGAGCTGTTTTTT. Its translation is CAITPRLLAGAANTGELFF.

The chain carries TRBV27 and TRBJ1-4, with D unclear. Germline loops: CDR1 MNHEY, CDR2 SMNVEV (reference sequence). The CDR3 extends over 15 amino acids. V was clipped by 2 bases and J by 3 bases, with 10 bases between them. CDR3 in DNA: TGTGCCAGCAGTTTACTCCCGCCCCCTAATGAAAAACTGTTTTTT. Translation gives CASSLLPPPNEKLFF.

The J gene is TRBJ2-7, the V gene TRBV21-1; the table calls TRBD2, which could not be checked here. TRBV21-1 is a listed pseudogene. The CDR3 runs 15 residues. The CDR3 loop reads CASSSEAGGLYEQYF. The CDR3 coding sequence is TGTGCCAGCAGCTCCGAAGCGGGAGGGCTCTACGAGCAGTACTTC.

The CDR3: CASSLGPGKTQYF. Written as DNA, the CDR3 is TGCGCCAGCAGCTTGGGACCCGGGAAGACCCAGTACTTC. V is TRBV5-1 and J is TRBJ2-5, with TRBD2 as a possible D gene (5 bases). V shed 0 bases and J shed 6 bases, with 9 bases lying between them. The CDR3 is made up of 13 amino acids. Germline lookup yields CDR1 SGHRS and CDR2 YFSETQ. The entire variable domain, with the rest obtained from reference TRBV5-1 and TRBJ2-5, is as follows: KAGVTQTPRYLIKTRGQQVTLSCSPISGHRSVSWYQQTPGQGLQFLFEYFSETQRNKGNFPGRFSGRQFSNSRSEMNVSTLELGDSALYLCASSLGPGKTQYFGPGTRLLVL.

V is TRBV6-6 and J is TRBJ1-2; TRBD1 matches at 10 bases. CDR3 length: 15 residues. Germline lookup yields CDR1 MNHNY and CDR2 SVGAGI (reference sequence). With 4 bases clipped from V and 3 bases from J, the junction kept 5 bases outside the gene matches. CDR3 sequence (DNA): TGTGCCAGCAGTTTACAGACAGGGGGCCACTATGGCTACACCTTC. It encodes CASSLQTGGHYGYTF.

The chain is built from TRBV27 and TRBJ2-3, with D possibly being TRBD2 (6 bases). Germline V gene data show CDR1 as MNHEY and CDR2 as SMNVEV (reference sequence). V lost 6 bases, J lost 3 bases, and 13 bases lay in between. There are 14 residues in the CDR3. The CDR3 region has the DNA TGTGCCAGCAGAGGTCCGGGGGTGACAGATACGCAGTATTTT. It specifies CASRGPGVTDTQYF.

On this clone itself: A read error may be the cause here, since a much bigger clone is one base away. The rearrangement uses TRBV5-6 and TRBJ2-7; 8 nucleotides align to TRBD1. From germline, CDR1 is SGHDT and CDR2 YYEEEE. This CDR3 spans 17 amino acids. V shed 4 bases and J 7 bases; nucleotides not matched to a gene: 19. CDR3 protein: CASSIPGQGTRSGEQYF. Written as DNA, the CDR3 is TGTGCCAGCAGCATCCCAGGACAGGGTACACGCTCTGGGGAGCAGTACTTC.

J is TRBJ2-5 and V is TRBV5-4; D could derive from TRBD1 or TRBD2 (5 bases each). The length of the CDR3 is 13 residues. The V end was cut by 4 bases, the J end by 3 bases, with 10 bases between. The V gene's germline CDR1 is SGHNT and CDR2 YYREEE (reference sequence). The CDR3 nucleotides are TGTGCCAGCAGCGGTTGGGGGAAAGAGACCCAGTACTTC. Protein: CASSGWGKETQYF.

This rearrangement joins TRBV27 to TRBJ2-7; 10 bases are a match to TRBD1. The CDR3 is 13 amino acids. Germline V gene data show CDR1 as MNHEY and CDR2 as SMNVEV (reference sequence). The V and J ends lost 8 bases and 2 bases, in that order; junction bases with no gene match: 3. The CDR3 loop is CASGTGATYEQYF. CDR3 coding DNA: TGTGCCAGCGGGACAGGGGCTACCTACGAGCAGTACTTC.

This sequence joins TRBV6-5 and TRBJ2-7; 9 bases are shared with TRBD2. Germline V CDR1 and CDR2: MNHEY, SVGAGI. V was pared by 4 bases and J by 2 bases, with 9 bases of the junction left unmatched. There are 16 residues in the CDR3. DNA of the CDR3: TGTGCCAGCAGTTTCTTAGGACTAGCGCAAGCCTACGAGCAGTACTTC. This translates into CASSFLGLAQAYEQYF.

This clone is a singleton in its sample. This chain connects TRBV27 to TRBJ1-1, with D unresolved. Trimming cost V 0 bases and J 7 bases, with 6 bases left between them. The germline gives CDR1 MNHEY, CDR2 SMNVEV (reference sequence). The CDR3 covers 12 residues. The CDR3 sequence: CASSLSRGEAFF. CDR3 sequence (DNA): TGTGCCAGCAGTTTATCCCGGGGTGAAGCTTTCTTT.

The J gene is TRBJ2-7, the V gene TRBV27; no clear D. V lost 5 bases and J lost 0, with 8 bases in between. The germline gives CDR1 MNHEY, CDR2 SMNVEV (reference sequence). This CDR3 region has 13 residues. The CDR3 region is CASSQAVSYEQYF. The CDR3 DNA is TGTGCCAGCAGTCAGGCTGTCTCCTACGAGCAGTACTTC.

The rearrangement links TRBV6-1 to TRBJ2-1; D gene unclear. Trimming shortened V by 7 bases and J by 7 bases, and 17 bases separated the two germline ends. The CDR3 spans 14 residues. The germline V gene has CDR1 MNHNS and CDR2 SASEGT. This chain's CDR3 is CASTPPLGGNEQFF. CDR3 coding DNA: TGTGCCAGCACACCCCCTCTGGGCGGAAATGAGCAGTTCTTC.

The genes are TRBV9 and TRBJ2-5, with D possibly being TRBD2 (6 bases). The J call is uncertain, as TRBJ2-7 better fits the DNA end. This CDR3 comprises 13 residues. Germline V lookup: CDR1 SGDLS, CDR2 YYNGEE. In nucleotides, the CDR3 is TGTGCCAGCAGCTCGACGACTAGTGCCGAGCAGTACTTC. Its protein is CASSSTTSAEQYF.

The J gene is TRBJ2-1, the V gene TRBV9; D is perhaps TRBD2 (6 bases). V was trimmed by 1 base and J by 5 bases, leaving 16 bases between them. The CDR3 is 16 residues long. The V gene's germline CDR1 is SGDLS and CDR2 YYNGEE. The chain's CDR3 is CASSVIDRGYNNEQFF. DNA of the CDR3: TGTGCCAGCAGCGTAATCGATCGGGGGTATAACAATGAGCAGTTCTTC. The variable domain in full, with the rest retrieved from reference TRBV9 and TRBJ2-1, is DSGVTQTPKHLITATGQRVTLRCSPRSGDLSVYWYQQSLDQGLQFLIQYYNGEERAKGNILERFSAQQFPDLHSELNLSSLELGDSALYFCASSVIDRGYNNEQFFGPGTRLTVL.

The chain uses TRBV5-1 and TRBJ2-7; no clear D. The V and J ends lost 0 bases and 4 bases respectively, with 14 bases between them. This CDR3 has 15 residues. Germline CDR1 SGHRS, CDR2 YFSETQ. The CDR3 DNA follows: TGCGCCAGCAGCTTGGCTCAGGCGAATACATACGAGCAGTACTTC. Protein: CASSLAQANTYEQYF.

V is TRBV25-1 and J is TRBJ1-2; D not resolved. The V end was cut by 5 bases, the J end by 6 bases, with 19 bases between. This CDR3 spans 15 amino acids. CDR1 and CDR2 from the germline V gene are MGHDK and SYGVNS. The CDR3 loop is CASSKPSTWGDGYTF. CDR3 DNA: TGTGCCAGCAGTAAGCCAAGCACATGGGGAGATGGCTACACCTTC.

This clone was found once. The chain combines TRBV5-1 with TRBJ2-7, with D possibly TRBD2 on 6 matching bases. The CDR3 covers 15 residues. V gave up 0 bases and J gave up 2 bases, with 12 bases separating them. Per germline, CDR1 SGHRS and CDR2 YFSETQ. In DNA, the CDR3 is TGCGCCAGCAGCTTGGTTAAGGGAGGTCCCTACGAGCAGTACTTC. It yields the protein CASSLVKGGPYEQYF.

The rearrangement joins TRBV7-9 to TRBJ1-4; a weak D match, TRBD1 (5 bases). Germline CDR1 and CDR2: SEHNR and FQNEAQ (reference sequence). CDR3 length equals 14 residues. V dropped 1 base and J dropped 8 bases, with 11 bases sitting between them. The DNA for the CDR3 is TGTGCCAGCAGCTTAGGCGGGGCGGGCGAAAAACTGTTTTTT. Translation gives CASSLGGAGEKLFF.

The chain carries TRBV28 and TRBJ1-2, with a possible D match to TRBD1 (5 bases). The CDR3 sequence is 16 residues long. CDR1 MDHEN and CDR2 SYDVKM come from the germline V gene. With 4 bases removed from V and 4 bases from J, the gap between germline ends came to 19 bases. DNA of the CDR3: TGTGCCAGCAGTTACCCCCGGGGGTCGGCATCCTATGGCTACACCTTC. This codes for CASSYPRGSASYGYTF.

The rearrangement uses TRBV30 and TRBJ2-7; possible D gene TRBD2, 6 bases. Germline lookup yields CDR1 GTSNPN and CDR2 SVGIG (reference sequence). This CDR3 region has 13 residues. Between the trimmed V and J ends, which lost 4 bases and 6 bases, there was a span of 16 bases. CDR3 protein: CAWIKGGKGEQYF. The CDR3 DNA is TGTGCCTGGATCAAAGGAGGGAAGGGCGAGCAGTACTTC.

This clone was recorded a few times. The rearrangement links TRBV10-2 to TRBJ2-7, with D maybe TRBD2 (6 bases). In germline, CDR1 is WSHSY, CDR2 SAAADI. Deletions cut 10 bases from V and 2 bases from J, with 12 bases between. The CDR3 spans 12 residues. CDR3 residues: CAIASEAYEQYF. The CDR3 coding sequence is TGCGCCATTGCTAGCGAGGCCTACGAGCAGTACTTC.

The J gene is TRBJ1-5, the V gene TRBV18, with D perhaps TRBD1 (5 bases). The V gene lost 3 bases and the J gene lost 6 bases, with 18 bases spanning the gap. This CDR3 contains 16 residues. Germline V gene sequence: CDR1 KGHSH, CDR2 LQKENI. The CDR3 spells CASSPRDPLQRQPQHF. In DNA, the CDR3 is TGTGCCAGCTCACCCCGGGACCCCCTTCAGCGTCAGCCCCAGCATTTT.